These T cell receptor beta chains were read from a single sample in a study of cytomegalovirus exposure and HLA in healthy donors. Clones were sequenced by immunoSEQ multiplex PCR, and TCRdb holds only the in-frame ones, with some missing. The table records about 120,000 clones, roughly 90% of them present only once. The sample consisted of PBMCs. All receptors come from a woman aged 25 to 39 in good health and CMV-seropositive. Both conserved end residues are part of each CDR3. D genes are given only for firm matches. Where a row states a size, it is once, few, many or the class of an expanded clone; other rows omit it.

cdr3_length j_call clone_size v_call d_call cdr3_aa cdr3_nt
15 TRBJ2-1 - TRBV29-1 - CSVEPGQLSYNEQFF TGCAGCGTTGAGCCTGGGCAACTCTCCTACAATGAGCAGTTCTTC
12 TRBJ1-1 - TRBV9 - CASSPDTLGRFF TGTGCCAGCAGCCCGGACACCCTCGGGCGATTTTTT
14 TRBJ1-5 - TRBV19 - CASTSGQGNQPQHF TGTGCCAGCACATCGGGTCAGGGAAATCAGCCCCAGCATTTT
12 TRBJ2-2 - TRBV9 - CASSVDTGELFF TGTGCCAGCAGCGTCGACACCGGGGAGCTGTTTTTT
14 TRBJ2-1 - TRBV10-2 - CASRGQFSYNEQFF TGCGCCAGCAGAGGACAGTTCTCCTACAATGAGCAGTTCTTC
17 TRBJ2-5 - TRBV7-7 - CASSLDPFTGGLETQYF TGTGCTAGCAGCTTAGATCCGTTTACGGGGGGCCTTGAGACCCAGTACTTC
13 TRBJ2-4 - TRBV30 - CAWNGGSKNIQYF TGTGCCTGGAACGGCGGTTCGAAAAACATTCAGTACTTC
13 TRBJ1-5 - TRBV2 - CASKGIVNQPQHF TGTGCCAGCAAGGGGATTGTCAATCAGCCCCAGCATTTT
20 TRBJ2-7 - TRBV7-7 TRBD2 CASPPPRTSGRTGISYEQYF TGTGCCAGCCCACCGCCTAGGACTAGCGGGAGAACCGGCATATCCTACGAGCAGTACTTC
13 TRBJ1-1 - TRBV6-5 - CASSYSRGIEAFF TGTGCCAGCAGTTACTCCCGGGGGATTGAAGCTTTCTTT
14 TRBJ1-2 - TRBV29-1 TRBD1 CSVEVGDRVGVYTF TGCAGCGTTGAGGTAGGGGACAGGGTAGGAGTCTACACCTTC
16 TRBJ2-3 - TRBV5-1 TRBD2 CASSAGTSGDTDTQYF TGCGCCAGCAGCGCCGGGACTAGCGGAGACACAGATACGCAGTATTTT
12 TRBJ2-5 once TRBV29-1 TRBD1 CSVRGQGETQYF TGCAGCGTCCGCGGACAGGGAGAGACCCAGTACTTC
16 TRBJ2-7 - TRBV4-3 TRBD2 CASSQEGLAGGYEQYF TGCGCCAGCAGCCAAGAAGGACTAGCGGGAGGTTACGAGCAGTACTTC
15 TRBJ1-4 - TRBV4-1 - CASSQVARRDEKLFF TGCGCCAGCAGCCAAGTCGCCCGGCGGGATGAAAAACTGTTTTTT
13 TRBJ1-2 - TRBV5-4 TRBD1 CASSLRTGGGYTF TGTGCCAGCAGCTTAAGGACAGGGGGAGGCTACACCTTC
15 TRBJ2-7 - TRBV7-6 - CASSLRESPLYEQYF TGTGCCAGCAGCTTACGGGAGAGTCCCCTCTACGAGCAGTACTTC
16 TRBJ2-2 - TRBV5-6 - CASSFQLAVNTGELFF TGTGCCAGCAGCTTTCAGTTAGCGGTGAACACCGGGGAGCTGTTTTTT
14 TRBJ2-3 - TRBV28 TRBD2 CASSFLAGADTQYF TGTGCCAGCAGTTTCCTAGCGGGTGCGGATACGCAGTATTTT
15 TRBJ2-5 - TRBV11-1 TRBD2 CASSLGSSGQETQYF TGTGCCAGCAGCTTAGGTTCTAGCGGCCAAGAGACCCAGTACTTC
15 TRBJ1-6 - TRBV6-5 TRBD1 CASSTYRGNNSPLHF TGTGCCAGCAGTACATACAGGGGCAATAATTCACCCCTCCACTTT
17 TRBJ1-5 - TRBV5-8 - CASSLEGQVYSNQPQHF TGTGCCAGCAGCTTGGAGGGGCAGGTTTATAGCAATCAGCCCCAGCATTTT
14 TRBJ2-5 - TRBV7-9 - CASSPWDNQETQYF TGTGCCAGCAGCCCCTGGGACAACCAAGAGACCCAGTACTTC
13 TRBJ1-2 - TRBV2 - CASRGGPNYGYTF TGTGCCAGCAGAGGAGGTCCTAACTATGGCTACACCTTC
15 TRBJ2-5 - TRBV2 TRBD2 CASRRGGGAAETQYF TGTGCCAGCAGGCGGGGCGGGGGGGCCGCAGAGACCCAGTACTTC
15 TRBJ1-2 once TRBV10-2 - CASRSGQFFDYGYTF TGCGCCAGCAGGTCAGGGCAATTCTTCGACTATGGCTACACCTTC
11 TRBJ2-5 - TRBV20-1 TRBD1 CSAGTAETQYF TGCAGTGCGGGGACAGCAGAGACCCAGTACTTC
15 TRBJ2-7 once TRBV28 - CASRPPRGPRYEQYF TGTGCCAGCAGACCCCCGCGCGGTCCTAGGTACGAGCAGTACTTC
18 TRBJ2-7 - TRBV19 TRBD1 CASSLKFPPGQVSYEQYF TGTGCCAGTAGTCTCAAGTTTCCTCCGGGACAGGTATCCTACGAGCAGTACTTC
15 TRBJ2-1 - TRBV19 TRBD2 CASTRGGREYNEQFF TGTGCCAGTACCCGGGGGGGTCGGGAGTATAATGAGCAGTTCTTC
12 TRBJ2-5 - TRBV11-2 TRBD2 CAGSSAGGSAHF TGTGCCGGCAGCTCTGCGGGGGGTAGCGCTCACTTC
13 TRBJ2-3 - TRBV10-3 - CAIRLEDTDTQYF TGTGCCATCAGGTTAGAGGACACAGATACGCAGTATTTT
17 TRBJ2-1 - TRBV5-1 TRBD2 CASSNQSAGGAYNEQFF TGCGCCAGCAGCAATCAAAGTGCGGGGGGCGCCTACAATGAGCAGTTCTTC
14 TRBJ2-1 - TRBV2 TRBD1 CASSSTGEYNEQFF TGTGCCAGCAGTTCGACAGGGGAATACAATGAGCAGTTCTTC
15 TRBJ1-2 - TRBV18 - CASSPPQGYYYGYTF TGTGCCAGCTCACCACCCCAGGGATATTACTATGGCTACACCTTC
15 TRBJ2-1 - TRBV6-1 TRBD1 CASSEADRGGNEQFF TGTGCCAGCAGTGAAGCTGACAGGGGAGGCAATGAGCAGTTCTTC
15 TRBJ2-7 - TRBV27 TRBD2 CASSPTSGSSYEQYF TGTGCCAGCAGCCCCACTAGCGGGAGCTCCTACGAGCAGTACTTC
11 TRBJ2-1 - TRBV2 - CASSAEFEQFF TGTGCCAGCAGTGCGGAGTTTGAGCAGTTCTTC
13 TRBJ1-1 - TRBV5-1 - CASSLEANTEAFF TGCGCCAGCAGCCTAGAGGCTAACACTGAAGCTTTCTTT
12 TRBJ1-2 - TRBV28 - CASLQGNYGYTF TGTGCCAGCCTCCAGGGGAACTATGGCTACACCTTC
13 TRBJ1-2 - TRBV5-5 TRBD1 CASSLQGANGYTF TGTGCCAGCAGCTTACAGGGGGCGAATGGCTACACCTTC
15 TRBJ2-3 - TRBV2 TRBD1 CASTLGRGQTDTQYF TGTGCCAGCACCCTAGGTAGGGGGCAGACAGATACGCAGTATTTT
13 TRBJ2-1 - TRBV1 - CTSSQVSGNEQFF TGCACCAGCAGCCAAGTTAGCGGGAATGAGCAGTTCTTC
13 TRBJ2-2 - TRBV15 - CATSTSFTGELFF TGTGCCACCAGCACCTCCTTCACCGGGGAGCTGTTTTTT
15 TRBJ1-1 once TRBV16 - CASSLDWGGGTEAFF TGTGCCAGCAGCCTCGATTGGGGAGGCGGCACTGAAGCTTTCTTT
15 TRBJ1-2 - TRBV10-3 TRBD1 CAISDPGQGSGGYTF TGTGCCATCAGTGACCCCGGACAGGGCTCAGGCGGCTACACCTTC
13 TRBJ2-7 - TRBV10-3 TRBD2 CATSSGTGGEQYF TGTGCCACCAGTAGCGGGACGGGGGGCGAGCAGTACTTC
15 TRBJ1-5 - TRBV19 TRBD1 CASSKQGASNQPQHF TGTGCCAGTAGCAAACAGGGGGCGAGCAATCAGCCCCAGCATTTT
16 TRBJ2-7 - TRBV11-2 TRBD1 CASSISGQGAGYEQYF TGTGCCAGCAGCATAAGCGGACAGGGGGCAGGTTACGAGCAGTACTTC
16 TRBJ2-1 - TRBV5-4 TRBD2 CASSKSRTSGRDEQFF TGTGCCAGCAGCAAGTCCCGGACTAGCGGGAGAGATGAGCAGTTCTTC
15 TRBJ2-5 - TRBV11-2 - CASSPWASTQETQYF TGTGCCAGCAGCCCCTGGGCTAGCACCCAAGAGACCCAGTACTTC
13 TRBJ1-1 - TRBV29-1 - CSVVWGLNTEAFF TGCAGCGTTGTATGGGGGCTGAACACTGAAGCTTTCTTT
13 TRBJ2-7 - TRBV7-9 - CASSSTEAYEQYF TGTGCCAGCAGCTCCACCGAGGCCTACGAGCAGTACTTC
16 TRBJ2-6 - TRBV18 - CASSPQPNSGANVLTF TGTGCCAGCTCACCACAGCCTAACTCTGGGGCCAACGTCCTGACTTTC
13 TRBJ2-2 - TRBV2 - CASSAGVGGELFF TGTGCCAGCAGCGCAGGGGTTGGCGGGGAGCTGTTTTTT